This entry lists 29 T cell receptor beta chains sequenced from one sample in a study of blood T cell repertoires in COVID-19. Measured with immunoSEQ multiplex PCR; TCRdb has only the in-frame clones, and not every one. The table has about 160,000 clones, approximately 80% seen once. Sequenced material: peripheral blood. These receptor sequences come from an elderly woman with active or convalescent COVID-19.

The chain has TRBV6-6 and TRBJ1-2; the match to TRBD1 covers 9 bases. The V segment lost 4 bases and the J segment 4 bases; nucleotides outside the gene matches: 7. This CDR3 spans 15 amino acids. Germline lookup yields CDR1 MNHNY and CDR2 SVGAGI (reference sequence). In DNA form, the CDR3 reads TGTGCCAGCAGTTCTCGACAGGGGGACCTCTATGGCTACACCTTC. Translation: CASSSRQGDLYGYTF.

The gene calls are TRBV4-2 and TRBJ2-7, with D perhaps matching TRBD1 (6 bases). V was shortened by 4 bases and J by 4 bases, with 17 bases between the two germline ends. Per germline, CDR1 LGHNA and CDR2 YNFKEQ. The CDR3 has 15 amino acids. The CDR3 loop reads CASSPRTTGIYEQYF. DNA of the CDR3: TGTGCCAGCAGCCCCAGGACCACAGGGATATACGAGCAGTACTTC.

The gene calls are TRBV7-2 and TRBJ2-7, with 10 bases fitting TRBD1. The V gene's germline CDR1 is SGHTA and CDR2 FQGNSA. The CDR3 contains 13 residues. Trimming at V came to 5 bases and at J to 9 bases, leaving 7 bases not matched to a gene. In DNA, the CDR3 is TGTGCCAGCAGCGTGACAGGGGGCATGGTGCAGTACTTC. This gives the protein CASSVTGGMVQYF.

This rearrangement joins TRBV7-9 to TRBJ1-3, with 7 bases aligning to TRBD1. Unmatched junction bases numbered 5, after V lost 5 bases and J lost 4 bases. CDR3 length: 14 residues. Germline V gives CDR1 SEHNR, CDR2 FQNEAQ (reference sequence). The CDR3 coding sequence is TGTGCCAGCAGCCAGGGGGTTCCGGGAAACACCATATATTTT. Protein sequence: CASSQGVPGNTIYF.

The rearrangement joins TRBV6-6 to TRBJ1-2; 10 bases align to TRBD1. Germline lookup yields CDR1 MNHNY and CDR2 SVGAGI (reference sequence). The CDR3 spans 14 residues. The V segment lost 7 bases and the J segment 4 bases; nucleotides outside the gene matches: 6. CDR3 loop: CASNDWTGGYGYTF. The CDR3 DNA reads TGTGCCAGCAACGACTGGACAGGGGGCTATGGCTACACCTTC.

The chain joins TRBV18 to TRBJ1-2; tentative D call: TRBD1 (6 bases). The CDR3 runs to 14 residues. V was cut by 3 bases and J by 6 bases, with 14 bases left in between. The germline V gene has CDR1 KGHSH and CDR2 LQKENI. This chain's CDR3 is CASSPFDRNHGYTF. CDR3 bases: TGTGCCAGCTCACCTTTCGACAGGAATCATGGCTACACCTTC.

This clone was seen only once. The CDR3 sequence: CASSYSGGLNTEAFF. In DNA form, the CDR3 reads TGTGCCAGCAGTTACTCTGGGGGGTTGAACACTGAAGCTTTCTTT. The chain employs TRBV6-5 and TRBJ1-1; tentative D call: TRBD1 (5 bases). V shed 0 bases and J shed 0 bases, with 8 bases lying between them. The CDR3 is made up of 15 amino acids. The germline V gene has CDR1 MNHEY and CDR2 SVGAGI.

The chain has TRBV4-1 and TRBJ1-6, with a possible D match to TRBD1 (6 bases). Germline values: CDR1 MGHRA, CDR2 YSYEKL. This CDR3 has 14 amino acids. CDR3 nucleotides: TGCGCAGGGGGGGAGCCGGCTTATAATTCACCCCTCCACTTT. Residues: CAGGEPAYNSPLHF.

V gene TRBV3-1 (or the pseudogene TRBV3-2) combines with J gene TRBJ2-1; unclear D gene. Germline V gene data show CDR1 as LGHDT and CDR2 as YNNKEL (reference sequence). The ends were cut back, 0 bases at V and 3 bases at J, with 9 bases in the middle. There are 15 residues in the CDR3. In DNA form, the CDR3 reads TGTGCCAGCAGCCAAGATTCCAGTTTCTACAATGAGCAGTTCTTC. Residues: CASSQDSSFYNEQFF.

This chain links TRBV27 with TRBJ1-1; D is ambiguous. This CDR3 is 14 amino acids long. The germline V gene has CDR1 MNHEY and CDR2 SMNVEV (reference sequence). V lost 5 bases and J 4 bases, leaving 14 bases between the germline ends. The chain's CDR3 is CASSPRVYSTEAFF. CDR3 in DNA: TGTGCCAGCAGTCCGCGGGTGTATAGCACTGAAGCTTTCTTT.

The J gene is TRBJ1-6, the V gene TRBV5-1; 10 bases fit TRBD1. The J segment lost 8 bases and the V segment lost 3 bases, leaving 5 bases of the junction unmatched. CDR1 is SGHRS and CDR2 is YFSETQ in the germline V gene. The CDR3 spans 15 residues. In DNA, the CDR3 is TGCGCCAGCAGCTCGCGGACAGGGGGTGATTCACCCCTCCACTTT. Amino acids: CASSSRTGGDSPLHF.

The J gene is TRBJ1-4, the V gene TRBV10-3; no definite D call. Germline loops: CDR1 ENHRY, CDR2 SYGVKD. The ends were cut back, 4 bases at V and 8 bases at J, with 14 bases in the middle. This CDR3 spans 14 amino acids. The CDR3: CAISGEGGKEKLFF. The CDR3 nucleotides are TGTGCCATCAGTGGAGAGGGAGGGAAAGAAAAACTGTTTTTT.

This clone showed up just a few times. The J gene is TRBJ2-1, the V gene TRBV7-2, with D possibly TRBD2 on 7 matching bases. CDR3 length: 15 residues. The germline V and J ends were trimmed by 1 base and 15 bases, with 22 bases remaining between them. Germline-derived CDR1 and CDR2 are SGHTA and FQGNSA. This CDR3 reads CASSLDPSGGTLGFF. The CDR3 DNA reads as TGTGCCAGCAGCTTAGACCCGTCGGGGGGCACACTGGGGTTCTTC. Variable domain in full (rest from reference TRBV7-2 and TRBJ2-1): GAGVSQSPSNKVTEKGKDVELRCDPISGHTALYWYRQSLGQGLEFLIYFQGNSAPDKSGLPSDRFSAERTGGSVSTLTIQRTQQEDSAVYLCASSLDPSGGTLGFFGPGTRLTVL.

This chain connects TRBV18 to TRBJ2-5; D perhaps matches TRBD1 (5 bases). Germline CDR1 KGHSH, CDR2 LQKENI. Trimming took 1 base from V and 0 from J, leaving 15 bases between them. The CDR3 extends over 17 amino acids. This chain's CDR3 is CASSPRQGAWDQETQYF. The CDR3 DNA sequence: TGTGCCAGCTCACCACGCCAGGGTGCTTGGGACCAAGAGACCCAGTACTTC.

The chain links TRBV18 to TRBJ2-7; a possible D gene is TRBD1 (6 bases). The CDR3 is 14 amino acids. With 0 bases removed from V and 4 bases from J, the gap between germline ends came to 10 bases. Germline assignment: CDR1 KGHSH and CDR2 LQKENI. The CDR3 bases are TGTGCCAGCTCACCACCGTTAAGGGGGTACGAGCAGTACTTC. This sequence encodes CASSPPLRGYEQYF.

This chain links TRBV3-1 (or the pseudogene TRBV3-2) with TRBJ1-6, with TRBD1 identical over 7 bases. Trimming at V came to 9 bases and at J to 1 base, leaving 6 bases not matched to a gene. The length of the CDR3 is 15 residues. Germline CDR1 and CDR2: LGHDT and YNNKEL (reference sequence). CDR3 coding DNA: TGTGCCAGTTCCCAGGGGGTTTCCTATAATTCACCCCTCCACTTT. Its protein product is CASSQGVSYNSPLHF.

The rearrangement uses TRBV6-2 or TRBV6-3 and TRBJ1-5, with a weak D call TRBD1 (6 bases). Germline V gives CDR1 MNHEY, CDR2 SVGEGT. This CDR3 has 13 amino acids. V dropped 6 bases and J dropped 5 bases, with 11 bases sitting between them. The CDR3 is CASSQGQYQPQHF. The CDR3 region has the DNA TGTGCCAGCAGCCAAGGACAGTATCAGCCCCAGCATTTT.

V is TRBV12-3 or TRBV12-4 and J is TRBJ2-5, with D possibly matching TRBD2 (6 bases). Deletions cut 4 bases from V and 2 bases from J, with 8 bases between. The CDR3 covers 13 residues. The CDR3, as DNA: TGTGCCAGCAGTTGGACTATACAAGAGACCCAGTACTTC. Amino acids: CASSWTIQETQYF.

This chain uses TRBV10-3 with TRBJ2-1; 8 bases are shared with TRBD2. The CDR3 extends over 12 amino acids. Trimming cost V 11 bases and J 6 bases; bases outside gene matches: 6. Germline V gives CDR1 ENHRY, CDR2 SYGVKD. The CDR3 DNA reads as TGTGCCCTTTCTGGGACTAGCAATGAGCAGTTCTTC. This translates into CALSGTSNEQFF.

This chain joins TRBV6-6 and TRBJ2-3, with D hard to call. V was shortened by 5 bases and J by 0 bases, with 12 bases between the two germline ends. CDR1 is MNHNY, CDR2 SVGAGI, per germline (reference sequence). The CDR3 sequence is 15 residues long. As DNA, the CDR3 is TGTGCCAGCAGTCAATTGGGCGCTAGCACAGATACGCAGTATTTT. This gives the protein CASSQLGASTDTQYF.

This chain links TRBV7-2 with TRBJ1-5; D might be TRBD1 (5 bases). The CDR3 is 14 amino acids. V gave up 5 bases and J gave up 7 bases, with 15 bases separating them. From germline, CDR1 is SGHTA and CDR2 FQGNSA. The DNA for the CDR3 is TGTGCCAGCAGCACCCAGGGTAATGGACAGCCCCAGCATTTT. Its protein product is CASSTQGNGQPQHF. Variable domain in full (rest from reference TRBV7-2 and TRBJ1-5): GAGVSQSPSNKVTEKGKDVELRCDPISGHTALYWYRQSLGQGLEFLIYFQGNSAPDKSGLPSDRFSAERTGGSVSTLTIQRTQQEDSAVYLCASSTQGNGQPQHFGDGTRLSIL.

The CDR3 bases are TGTGCCAGCAGTTACCCGGTCACCGGGGAGCTGTTTTTT. It yields the protein CASSYPVTGELFF. The rearrangement joins TRBV6-5 to TRBJ2-2, with D unresolved. V lost 2 bases and J 4 bases, leaving 5 bases between the germline ends. CDR3 length: 13 amino acids. From germline, CDR1 is MNHEY and CDR2 SVGAGI.

The chain couples TRBV7-8 to TRBJ2-1; the D gene is possibly TRBD2 (6 bases). V dropped 4 bases and J dropped 6 bases, with 16 bases sitting between them. Per germline, CDR1 SGHVS and CDR2 FQNEAQ. There are 15 residues in the CDR3. The CDR3 DNA follows: TGTGCCAGCAGCTCTAGGCGGGATCCGGGCAATGAGCAGTTCTTC. Protein product: CASSSRRDPGNEQFF.

This chain joins TRBV7-2 and TRBJ1-5; the match to TRBD1 covers 9 bases. Germline loops: CDR1 SGHTA, CDR2 FQGNSA. Losses at the gene ends were 2 bases for V and 9 bases for J; bases not matched to a gene: 8. CDR3 length: 15 amino acids. The CDR3 DNA sequence: TGTGCCAGCAGCTTAACTGGGACAGGGAGAGTGCCCCAGCATTTT. Translated: CASSLTGTGRVPQHF.

This chain links TRBV4-3 with TRBJ2-7; 7 nucleotides match TRBD1. With 4 bases clipped from V and 6 bases from J, the junction kept 9 bases outside the gene matches. The germline V gene has CDR1 LGHNA and CDR2 YSLEER. The CDR3 is 14 residues long. The CDR3 DNA is TGCGCCAGCAGCCCGCGAGAGGGGGCGATCGAGCAGTACTTC. Translating gives CASSPREGAIEQYF.

CDR3 sequence reads: CASSSPGGVTPDEAFF. CDR3 nucleotide sequence: TGTGCCAGCAGTTCCCCAGGGGGCGTCACCCCCGATGAAGCTTTCTTT. The chain uses TRBV6-5 and TRBJ1-1, with 8 positions matching TRBD1. Looked up from germline, CDR1 is MNHEY and CDR2 is SVGAGI. V shed 4 bases and J 7 bases; nucleotides not matched to a gene: 14. The CDR3 is 16 residues long.

This clone was observed a single time. V gene TRBV6-6 combines with J gene TRBJ1-6, with TRBD1 identical over 9 bases. The CDR3 sequence is 15 residues long. Trimming removed 5 bases from V and 7 bases from J; junction bases left unmatched: 6. Germline CDR1 is MNHNY and CDR2 is SVGAGI (reference sequence). Here the CDR3 reads CASSPSGQGNSPLHF. CDR3 in DNA: TGTGCCAGCAGTCCGTCGGGACAGGGAAATTCACCCCTCCACTTT.

This clone was observed a few times. The chain recombines TRBV10-1 with TRBJ2-3; 9 bases match TRBD1. The CDR3 totals 15 residues. Per the germline V gene, CDR1 is WNHNN and CDR2 is SYGVQD (reference sequence). Trimming removed 5 bases from V and 0 bases from J; junction bases left unmatched: 3. CDR3 DNA sequence: TGCGCCAGCAGTCCGGACAGGGGAAGCACAGATACGCAGTATTTT. It yields the protein CASSPDRGSTDTQYF.

This clone was seen just once. The chain employs TRBV5-1 and TRBJ2-1; 10 nucleotides agree with TRBD2. V lost 0 bases to trimming and J lost 5 bases; unmatched junction nucleotides: 5. CDR3 length equals 16 residues. Germline lookup yields CDR1 SGHRS and CDR2 YFSETQ. CDR3 amino acids: CASSLELAGANNEQFF. The CDR3 nucleotides are TGCGCCAGCAGCTTGGAGCTAGCGGGGGCCAACAATGAGCAGTTCTTC.